The rows below give T cell receptor beta chains drawn from one sample of a study of cytomegalovirus exposure and HLA in healthy donors. Assay used: immunoSEQ multiplex PCR; TCRdb lists only in-frame clones, some missing. Recorded for this sample: around 64,000 clones. Sequencing was done on a sample of PBMCs. The receptors derive from a female donor in good health and CMV-seropositive. CDR3s include the opening cysteine and the closing phenylalanine or tryptophan. The order of the fields is J gene, D gene, V gene, CDR3 DNA, CDR3 protein. A D gene is named only where the DNA matches it firmly.

>TRBJ1-1|NA|TRBV7-2
TGTGCCAGCATCCGGGGATTTGGAGCTTTCTTT
CASIRGFGAFF
>TRBJ1-5|NA|TRBV7-2
TGTGCCAGCAGCTTTGAGCGCAATCAGCCCCAGCATTTT
CASSFERNQPQHF
>TRBJ1-4|NA|TRBV30
TGTGCCTGGAACCTCCCGGCCGGGAAAGGGTATGAAAAACTGTTTTTT
CAWNLPAGKGYEKLFF
>TRBJ1-4|TRBD1|TRBV28
TGTGCCAGCCGGCCAGGGGGAGGTGAAAAACTGTTTTTT
CASRPGGGEKLFF
>TRBJ2-1|TRBD1|TRBV5-5
TGTGCCAGCAGCTTAACAGGGGGCTCCTACAATGAGCAGTTCTTC
CASSLTGGSYNEQFF
>TRBJ2-1|TRBD1|TRBV7-8
TGTGCCAGCAGCTTAGTGGGGACAGGGGATGAGCAGTTCTTC
CASSLVGTGDEQFF
>TRBJ2-1|TRBD2|TRBV10-1
TGCGCCAGCAGTAAAACCGGGACTAGCGGGAGCTTGTCCTACAATGAGCAGTTCTTC
CASSKTGTSGSLSYNEQFF
>TRBJ1-4|TRBD1|TRBV6-1
TGTGCCAGCACCGGGACAGGGGAATATAATGAAAAACTGTTTTTT
CASTGTGEYNEKLFF
>TRBJ1-1|TRBD1|TRBV29-1
TGCAGCGTAGGACAGGGGAACACTGAAGCTTTCTTT
CSVGQGNTEAFF
>TRBJ1-1|TRBD1|TRBV6-5
TGTGCCAGAAACAGGGGAACTGAAGCTTTCTTT
CARNRGTEAFF
>TRBJ2-1|TRBD2|TRBV30
TGTGCCTGTTCCGGACTAGCGGGAGGGCCCCCCGACAATGAGCAGTTCTTC
CACSGLAGGPPDNEQFF
>TRBJ1-5|NA|TRBV5-1
TGCGCCAGCAGGGGGGCAGGGGCAGATCAGCCCCAGCATTTT
CASRGAGADQPQHF
>TRBJ2-7|NA|TRBV19
TGTGCCAGTAGTAGCGGGGCCTCCACTTACGAGCAGTACTTC
CASSSGASTYEQYF
>TRBJ1-2|NA|TRBV27
TGTGCCAGCAGTTTTGGGGGATCAGGGGCAGACTATGGCTACACCTTC
CASSFGGSGADYGYTF
>TRBJ1-2|TRBD1|TRBV4-1
TGCGCCAGCAGCCAAGCATCAGGGGGCGACTATGGCTACACCTTC
CASSQASGGDYGYTF
>TRBJ2-1|TRBD2|TRBV7-2
TGTGCCAGCAGCCGAAGACTAGCGGGAGGCACATACAATGAGCAGTTCTTC
CASSRRLAGGTYNEQFF
>TRBJ1-4|NA|TRBV5-1
TGCGCCAGCAGCTTGTCAACGGGGTTTGATGAAAAACTGTTTTTT
CASSLSTGFDEKLFF
>TRBJ1-5|NA|TRBV19
TGTGCCAGTACTTCGAACAGGGTTAGCAATCAGCCCCAGCATTTT
CASTSNRVSNQPQHF
>TRBJ2-3|TRBD2|TRBV30
TGTGCCTGGAGGCGGGAGCCCACAGATACGCAGTATTTT
CAWRREPTDTQYF
>TRBJ2-2|TRBD1|TRBV6-1
TGTGCCAGCAGTGGAACAGGGGGCGGTTGGCCCGGGGAGCTGTTTTTT
CASSGTGGGWPGELFF
>TRBJ1-3|NA|TRBV6-5
TGTGCCAGCACTTACCGGACACCTGGAAACACCATATATTTT
CASTYRTPGNTIYF
>TRBJ2-1|TRBD2|TRBV7-9
TGTGCCAGCAGCTTAGGTCTTATTGGACTAGCGGGAGTGGGTGAGCAGTTCTTC
CASSLGLIGLAGVGEQFF
>TRBJ2-5|NA|TRBV7-7
TGTGCTAGCAAAGGGAGCGAGAGGGAGACCCAGTACTTC
CASKGSERETQYF
>TRBJ2-6|NA|TRBV5-8
TGTGCCAGCAGCTCCCGGGGGGCGGGTGGGGCCAACGTCCTGACTTTC
CASSSRGAGGANVLTF
>TRBJ1-2|TRBD1|TRBV7-2
TGTGCCAGCAGCTACCCACAGGGGGACTATGGCTACACCTTC
CASSYPQGDYGYTF
>TRBJ2-1|TRBD2|TRBV19
TGTGCCAGTAGTATTGAGTCGTCGTTTGGGCGGGAGGGTTCATACAATGAGCAGTTCTTC
CASSIESSFGREGSYNEQFF
>TRBJ1-5|NA|TRBV10-3
TGTGCCATCAGTGAGTCGAGACAGATGAATCAGCCCCAGCATTTT
CAISESRQMNQPQHF
>TRBJ2-3|NA|TRBV6-5
TGTGCCAGCAGCTCCCCGGCGGGTGCAGATACGCAGTATTTT
CASSSPAGADTQYF
>TRBJ2-7|NA|TRBV28
TGTGCCAGCAGTTTGCCCCAGACTCTCTACGAGCAGTACTTC
CASSLPQTLYEQYF
>TRBJ2-5|NA|TRBV4-3
TGCGCCAGCAGCCAAGAACGAAGTCGGTACCAAGAGACCCAGTACTTC
CASSQERSRYQETQYF
>TRBJ2-2|TRBD1|TRBV29-1
TGCAGCGTTGGACAGGGGAACACCGGGGAGCTGTTTTTT
CSVGQGNTGELFF
>TRBJ1-5|NA|TRBV2
TGTGCCAGCAGTGATCACAATCAGCCCCAGCATTTT
CASSDHNQPQHF
>TRBJ2-7|TRBD2|TRBV28
TGTGCCAGCAGTCCCCCGGCGGCTAGCGGAGCCTACGAGCAGTACTTC
CASSPPAASGAYEQYF
>TRBJ2-7|NA|TRBV10-1
TGCGCCAGCAGTGACTCAGGGGTCGAGCAGTACTTC
CASSDSGVEQYF
>TRBJ1-5|NA|TRBV10-3
TGTGCCATCAGGCCTGACAGTTATAGCAATCAGCCCCAGCATTTT
CAIRPDSYSNQPQHF
>TRBJ1-1|TRBD1|TRBV18
TGTGCCAGCTCACCACAGGCAGGGGGCTCCCGGGGCGCTTTCTTT
CASSPQAGGSRGAFF
>TRBJ1-2|TRBD1|TRBV28
TGTGCCAGCAGTTTAGGGACAGGGTCCTATGGCTACACCTTC
CASSLGTGSYGYTF